The source of this T cell receptor beta chain is a study of blood T cell repertoires in COVID-19. Overall study context: Specimens from acute and convalescent COVID-19 originated in the United States, Italy and Spain. Sources were T cells, B-cell-depleted T cells, or PBMCs; the material itself was cDNA or gDNA.

Source study methods: Nucleated cell number was recorded as an estimate derived from reference gene primer amplification. Assay used: immunoSEQ multiplex PCR; TCRdb lists only in-frame clones, some missing. V and J calls and clone size are as listed in that table; D and trimming were resolved from the DNA. Of under 350,000 clones in the sample, approximately 85% were seen once. Germline CDR1 reads SGHTS; CDR2 reads YDEGEE. This CDR3 contains 15 residues. V gave up 2 bases and J gave up 8 bases, with 17 bases separating them. Sequencing was performed on peripheral blood. V and J are TRBV5-8 and TRBJ1-5, with D maybe TRBD1 (5 bases). The clonotype originates from a woman between 65 and 79 years old with acute or convalescent COVID-19. The CDR3 DNA sequence: TGTGCCAGCAGCTTCCGGGCCCAGGGTGGGGAGCCCCAGCATTTT. Translating gives CASSFRAQGGEPQHF.